These 21 T cell receptor beta chains were sequenced from one sample in a study of T cell responses to AZD1222 COVID-19 vaccine. Assay used: immunoSEQ multiplex PCR; TCRdb lists only in-frame clones, some missing. The sample carries approximately 200,000 clones, around 93% recorded once. The sample was peripheral blood, taken on day 0 of AZD1222 vaccination. These receptors were taken from an adult in good health.

Only one count was recorded for this clone. The chain uses TRBV4-1 and TRBJ1-2; D may be TRBD1 (6 bases). The germline V and J ends were trimmed by 3 bases and 2 bases, with 10 bases remaining between them. Germline CDR1 MGHRA, CDR2 YSYEKL. This CDR3 is built from 14 residues. In DNA, the CDR3 is TGCGCCAGCAGCCATTGGCAGGGGAACTATGGCTACACCTTC. Translated, it gives CASSHWQGNYGYTF.

This clone was seen a single time. The chain couples TRBV15 to TRBJ1-2, with D possibly being TRBD1 (6 bases). Trimming left V 2 bases short and J 8 bases short, with 15 bases between. The CDR3 totals 14 residues. CDR1 and CDR2 from the germline V gene are LNHNV and YYDKDF (reference sequence). CDR3 protein: CATSRNRVSWGYTF. CDR3 coding DNA: TGTGCCACCAGCAGAAACAGGGTTTCCTGGGGCTACACCTTC.

The chain recombines TRBV27 with TRBJ2-1, with TRBD1 identical over 8 bases. The CDR3 length is 14 residues. From germline, CDR1 is MNHEY and CDR2 SMNVEV (reference sequence). V shed 5 bases, J shed 6 bases, and the junction held 6 bases outside the gene matches. The CDR3 spells CASSLRTGPNEQFF. The CDR3 region has the DNA TGTGCCAGCAGTCTACGGACAGGGCCCAATGAGCAGTTCTTC.

The gene calls are TRBV29-1 and TRBJ1-3, with D possibly being TRBD1 (5 bases). The CDR3 runs to 16 residues. Trimming removed 5 bases from V and 1 base from J, with 18 bases in between. Germline assignment: CDR1 SQVTM and CDR2 ANQGSEA. The CDR3 is CSVPLWGGGSGNTIYF. The CDR3 DNA follows: TGCAGCGTTCCACTATGGGGTGGGGGTTCTGGAAACACCATATATTTT.

The genes are TRBV28 and TRBJ2-7; D is ambiguous. This CDR3 is built from 14 residues. V was clipped by 2 bases and J by 1 base, with 9 bases between them. The germline CDR1 and CDR2 sequences are MDHEN and SYDVKM. The CDR3 sequence: CASSLLWDSYEQYF. The CDR3 DNA reads TGTGCCAGCAGTTTACTGTGGGATTCCTACGAGCAGTACTTC. The complete variable domain, with remaining parts taken from reference TRBV28 and TRBJ2-7, reads DVKVTQSSRYLVKRTGEKVFLECVQDMDHENMFWYRQDPGLGLRLIYFSYDVKMKEKGDIPEGYSVSREKKERFSLILESASTNQTSMYLCASSLLWDSYEQYFGPGTRLTVT.

V is TRBV9 and J is TRBJ2-1; TRBD2 agrees at 10 bases. V was clipped by 3 bases and J by 6 bases; unmatched bases: 9. CDR3 size: 16 residues. Germline assignment: CDR1 SGDLS and CDR2 YYNGEE. The CDR3 spells CASSEGVSGRFNEQFF. The DNA for the CDR3 is TGTGCCAGCAGCGAGGGGGTTAGCGGGAGGTTCAATGAGCAGTTCTTC.

The rearrangement uses TRBV7-2 and TRBJ1-2; no definite D call. The CDR3 is 13 residues long. V was clipped by 0 bases and J by 6 bases, with 8 bases between them. Germline V gene lookup returns CDR1 SGHTA and CDR2 FQGNSA. This CDR3 is CASSLARPHGYTF. CDR3 DNA: TGTGCCAGCAGCTTAGCCAGGCCCCATGGCTACACCTTC.

V is TRBV7-2 and J is TRBJ2-2, with TRBD1 identical over 8 bases. The V and J ends lost 1 base and 6 bases, in that order; junction bases with no gene match: 4. There are 15 residues in the CDR3. Germline V gene sequence: CDR1 SGHTA, CDR2 FQGNSA. This CDR3 reads CASSLGTGYSGELFF. In DNA form, the CDR3 reads TGTGCCAGCAGCTTAGGGACAGGGTATTCCGGGGAGCTGTTTTTT.

This clone was seen once. The chain carries TRBV2 and TRBJ1-1; possibly TRBD1 for D (6 bases). Germline V gene sequence: CDR1 SNHLY, CDR2 FYNNEI. The CDR3 runs to 13 residues. V was shortened by 6 bases and J by 0 bases, with 8 bases between the two germline ends. The CDR3: CASSRGLNTEAFF. In nucleotides, the CDR3 is TGTGCCAGCAGCAGGGGTTTGAACACTGAAGCTTTCTTT.

This clone turned up a few times. This rearrangement joins TRBV3-1 (or the pseudogene TRBV3-2) to TRBJ1-3; D is uncertain. This CDR3 has 16 residues. CDR1 is LGHDT, CDR2 YNNKEL, per germline (reference sequence). V was pared by 0 bases and J by 7 bases, with 16 bases between. CDR3 sequence: CASSQDLATSANTIYF. The CDR3 coding sequence is TGTGCCAGCAGCCAAGATTTGGCCACATCGGCGAACACCATATATTTT.

This chain connects TRBV10-2 to TRBJ1-1; 7 nucleotides line up with TRBD1. Germline CDR1 reads WSHSY; CDR2 reads SAAADI. The ends lost 8 bases at V and 4 bases at J; junction bases unmatched: 7. The CDR3 totals 13 residues. CDR3 coding DNA: TGCGCCAGCTTGACAGGGATGAGCACTGAAGCTTTCTTT. Amino acid sequence: CASLTGMSTEAFF.

The chain combines TRBV30 with TRBJ1-5, with D hard to call. The CDR3 spans 14 residues. Germline CDR1 GTSNPN, CDR2 SVGIG (reference sequence). Trimming pared 1 base from V and 4 bases from J, leaving 11 bases between. CDR3 loop: CAWSELTGNQPQHF. Here the CDR3 DNA reads TGTGCCTGGAGTGAGTTGACTGGAAATCAGCCCCAGCATTTT. Looking up the rest from reference TRBV30 and TRBJ1-5 gives the full variable domain: SQTIHQWPATLVQPVGSPLSLECTVEGTSNPNLYWYRQAAGRGLQLLFYSVGIGQISSEVPQNLSASRPQDRQFILSSKKLLLSDSGFYLCAWSELTGNQPQHFGDGTRLSIL.

CDR3 DNA: TGTGCCAGCACCAGAAGGGGGGGCCCCGAAGGAAAACTGTTTTTT. Amino acids: CASTRRGGPEGKLFF. The genes are TRBV6-5 and TRBJ1-4; D might be TRBD1 (6 bases). CDR1 and CDR2 (germline): MNHEY, SVGAGI. CDR3 size: 15 residues. Trimming removed 7 bases at V and 10 bases at J, with 22 bases between.

The CDR3 sequence: CSASHPESIYNEQFF. The CDR3 bases are TGCAGTGCTAGTCACCCGGAGTCAATTTACAATGAGCAGTTCTTC. The gene calls are TRBV20-1 and TRBJ2-1; no definite D call. V was shortened by 3 bases and J by 4 bases, with 16 bases between the two germline ends. Germline V CDR1 and CDR2: DFQATT, SNEGSKA (reference sequence). The CDR3 consists of 15 residues.

The chain links TRBV9 to TRBJ2-7, with 10 bases matching TRBD2. Germline V lookup: CDR1 SGDLS, CDR2 YYNGEE. The CDR3 has 15 amino acids. With 3 bases clipped from V and 3 bases from J, the junction kept 6 bases outside the gene matches. The CDR3 DNA reads TGTGCCAGCAGCGCCGGGACTAGCGCCTACTACGAGCAGTACTTC. It codes for CASSAGTSAYYEQYF.

J is TRBJ1-1 and V is TRBV19; 8 bases line up with TRBD1. This CDR3 is built from 15 residues. CDR1 and CDR2 from the germline V gene are LNHDA and SQIVND (reference sequence). V dropped 5 bases and J dropped 5; count of bases not matched to a gene: 10. CDR3 amino acids: CASSPGGRGRTEAFF. The CDR3 DNA reads TGTGCCAGTAGTCCAGGGGGCCGGGGTCGTACTGAAGCTTTCTTT.

This CDR3 is CASSYMGDYEQYF. The CDR3 nucleotides are TGTGCCAGCAGTTACATGGGGGACTACGAGCAGTACTTC. V is TRBV6-2 or TRBV6-3 and J is TRBJ2-7; D tentatively reads TRBD1 or TRBD2 (5 bases each). Germline V gene sequence: CDR1 MNHEY, CDR2 SVGEGT. Trimming stripped 2 bases from V and 3 bases from J, with 8 bases between. The CDR3 loop spans 13 amino acids.

V is TRBV28 and J is TRBJ2-7; D remains ambiguous. Germline V lookup: CDR1 MDHEN, CDR2 SYDVKM. With 3 bases removed from V and 0 bases from J, the gap between germline ends came to 9 bases. The CDR3 extends over 14 amino acids. CDR3 amino acids: CASSFSTHSYEQYF. DNA for the CDR3: TGTGCCAGCAGTTTTTCTACACACTCCTACGAGCAGTACTTC.

The CDR3 loop reads CASSQVRQGEAFF. DNA of the CDR3: TGTGCCAGCAGCCAAGTCCGACAGGGTGAAGCTTTCTTT. The chain couples TRBV3-1 (or the pseudogene TRBV3-2) to TRBJ1-1; 7 bases fit TRBD1. Germline trimming cut 1 base from V and 7 bases from J; bases unmatched to any gene: 3. The CDR3 is made up of 13 amino acids. Germline V gene lookup returns CDR1 LGHDT and CDR2 YNNKEL (reference sequence).

V gene TRBV28 combines with J gene TRBJ1-5; D ambiguous. Germline CDR1 reads MDHEN; CDR2 reads SYDVKM. CDR3 length equals 15 residues. V was trimmed by 5 bases and J by 0 bases, leaving 11 bases between them. In DNA, the CDR3 is TGTGCCAGCAGTCAGGCCCCATATAGCAATCAGCCCCAGCATTTT. Translation: CASSQAPYSNQPQHF.

The chain joins TRBV19 to TRBJ2-5; 8 positions match TRBD1. Trimming removed 5 bases from V and 5 bases from J; junction bases left unmatched: 13. Germline values: CDR1 LNHDA, CDR2 SQIVND (reference sequence). The CDR3 totals 16 residues. CDR3 in amino acids: CASSPYPAGGEETQYF. The CDR3 DNA follows: TGTGCCAGTAGTCCGTACCCGGCAGGGGGCGAGGAGACCCAGTACTTC.